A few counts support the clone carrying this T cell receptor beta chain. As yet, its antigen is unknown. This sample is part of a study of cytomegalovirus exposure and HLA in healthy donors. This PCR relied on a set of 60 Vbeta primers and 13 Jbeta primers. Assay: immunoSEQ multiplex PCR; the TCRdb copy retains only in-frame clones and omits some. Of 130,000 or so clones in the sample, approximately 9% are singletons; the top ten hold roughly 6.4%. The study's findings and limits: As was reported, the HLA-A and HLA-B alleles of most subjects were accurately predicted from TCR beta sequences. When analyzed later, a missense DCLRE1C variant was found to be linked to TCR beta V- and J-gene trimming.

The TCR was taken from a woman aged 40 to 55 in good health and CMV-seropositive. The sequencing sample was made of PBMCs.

The CDR3 loop is CASSPGTGKGEQFF. Here the CDR3 DNA reads TGTGCCAGCAGCCCGGGGACAGGGAAGGGCGAGCAGTTCTTC. The chain has TRBV11-3 and TRBJ2-1; 9 bases align to TRBD1. The trim removed 5 bases at V and 10 bases at J, leaving 9 bases unmatched. The CDR3 runs 14 residues. Germline loops: CDR1 SGHNT, CDR2 YENEEA.